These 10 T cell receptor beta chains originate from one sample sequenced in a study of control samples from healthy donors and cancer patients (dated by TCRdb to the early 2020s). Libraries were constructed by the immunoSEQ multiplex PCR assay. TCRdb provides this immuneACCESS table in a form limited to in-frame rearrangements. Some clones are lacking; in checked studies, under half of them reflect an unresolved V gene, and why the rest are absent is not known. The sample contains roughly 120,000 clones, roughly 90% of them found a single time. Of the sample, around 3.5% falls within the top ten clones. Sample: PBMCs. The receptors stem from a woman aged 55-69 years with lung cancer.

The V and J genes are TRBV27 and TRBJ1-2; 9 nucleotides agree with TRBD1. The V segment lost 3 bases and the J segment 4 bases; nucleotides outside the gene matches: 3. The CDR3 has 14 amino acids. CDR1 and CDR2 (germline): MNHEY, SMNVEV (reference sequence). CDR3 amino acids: CASSLGTGLYGYTF. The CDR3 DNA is TGTGCCAGCAGTTTGGGGACAGGGCTCTATGGCTACACCTTC.

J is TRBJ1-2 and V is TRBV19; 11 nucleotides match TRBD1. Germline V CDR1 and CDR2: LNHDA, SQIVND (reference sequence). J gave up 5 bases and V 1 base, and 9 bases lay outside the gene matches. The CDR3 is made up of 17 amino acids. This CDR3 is CASSIGTGGRSVYGYTF. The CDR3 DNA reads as TGTGCCAGTAGTATAGGGACAGGGGGCCGCTCTGTTTATGGCTACACCTTC.

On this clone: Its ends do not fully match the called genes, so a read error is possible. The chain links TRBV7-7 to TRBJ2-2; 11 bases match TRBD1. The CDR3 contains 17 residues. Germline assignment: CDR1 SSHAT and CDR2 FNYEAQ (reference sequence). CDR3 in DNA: TGTGCTAGCAGCTTAGCCGTGGGACAGGGGGTCTCCGGGGAGCTGTTTTTT. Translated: CASSLAVGQGVSGELFF.

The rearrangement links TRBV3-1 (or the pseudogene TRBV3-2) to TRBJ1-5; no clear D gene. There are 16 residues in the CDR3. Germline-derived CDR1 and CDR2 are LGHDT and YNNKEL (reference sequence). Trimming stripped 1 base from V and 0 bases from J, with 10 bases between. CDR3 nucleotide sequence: TGTGCCAGCAGCCAAGGGGGTGGACTTAGCAATCAGCCCCAGCATTTT. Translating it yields CASSQGGGLSNQPQHF.

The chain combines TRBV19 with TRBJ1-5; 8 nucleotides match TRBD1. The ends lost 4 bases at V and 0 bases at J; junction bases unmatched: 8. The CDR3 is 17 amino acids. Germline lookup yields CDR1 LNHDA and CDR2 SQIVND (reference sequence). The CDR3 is CASSRGQEIYSNQPQHF. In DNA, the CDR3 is TGTGCCAGTAGTAGGGGACAGGAAATTTATAGCAATCAGCCCCAGCATTTT. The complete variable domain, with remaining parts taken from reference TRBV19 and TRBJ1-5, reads DGGITQSPKYLFRKEGQNVTLSCEQNLNHDAMYWYRQDPGQGLRLIYYSQIVNDFQKGDIAEGYSVSREKKESFPLTVTSAQKNPTAFYLCASSRGQEIYSNQPQHFGDGTRLSIL.

The CDR3 sequence is CASSIASSGSETQYF. Here the CDR3 DNA reads TGTGCCAGTAGTATAGCTTCTAGCGGGAGTGAGACCCAGTACTTC. This chain links TRBV19 with TRBJ2-5; 10 bases are shared with TRBD2. Per germline, CDR1 LNHDA and CDR2 SQIVND (reference sequence). The CDR3 is 15 residues long. Germline trimming cut 1 base from V and 5 bases from J; bases unmatched to any gene: 4.

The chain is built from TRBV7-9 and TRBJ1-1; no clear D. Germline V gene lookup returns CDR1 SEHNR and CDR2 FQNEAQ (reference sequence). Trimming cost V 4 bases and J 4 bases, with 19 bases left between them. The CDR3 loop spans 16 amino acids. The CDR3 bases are TGTGCCAGCAGCTCGCTACTACTGACAAGCGGCACTGAAGCTTTCTTT. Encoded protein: CASSSLLLTSGTEAFF.

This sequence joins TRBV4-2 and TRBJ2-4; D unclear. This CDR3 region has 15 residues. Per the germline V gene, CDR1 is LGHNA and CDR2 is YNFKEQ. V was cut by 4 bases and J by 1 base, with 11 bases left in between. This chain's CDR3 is CASSPETSAKNIQYF. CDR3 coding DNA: TGTGCCAGCAGCCCGGAGACGTCGGCCAAAAACATTCAGTACTTC.

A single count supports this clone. The CDR3: CASRGRGTGGYTF. CDR3 DNA: TGTGCCAGCAGGGGGAGGGGGACGGGAGGCTACACCTTC. V and J are TRBV6-5 and TRBJ1-2; maybe TRBD1 (6 bases). CDR3 size: 13 residues. The V gene's germline CDR1 is MNHEY and CDR2 SVGAGI. The V and J ends lost 6 bases and 8 bases respectively, with 16 bases between them.

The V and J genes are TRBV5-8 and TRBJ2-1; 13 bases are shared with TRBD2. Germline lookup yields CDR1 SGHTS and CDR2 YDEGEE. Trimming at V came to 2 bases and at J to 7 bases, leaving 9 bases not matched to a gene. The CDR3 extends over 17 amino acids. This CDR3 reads CASSLQRTSGRYNEQFF. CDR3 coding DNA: TGTGCCAGCAGCTTACAAAGGACTAGCGGGAGATATAATGAGCAGTTCTTC.